This passage covers 5 T cell receptor beta chains from one sample sequenced in a study of Tregs in tolerant kidney transplant recipients. Data came from immunoSEQ multiplex PCR; TCRdb stores just in-frame clones and leaves some out. Among more than 60,000 clones listed, nearly 98% were seen once. Sample: CD4+ T cells from blood, taken before the transplant. These receptors all stem from a human donor who received a combined kidney and bone marrow transplant.

The chain joins TRBV10-3 to TRBJ1-2; D gene ambiguous. V was cut by 2 bases and J by 3 bases, with 7 bases left in between. CDR1 is ENHRY, CDR2 SYGVKD, per germline. CDR3 size: 13 residues. In nucleotides, the CDR3 is TGTGCCATCAGTGAGGAGGGTTACTATGGCTACACCTTC. The encoded protein is CAISEEGYYGYTF.

The chain recombines TRBV11-3 with TRBJ2-7; possible D gene TRBD2, 6 bases. The length of the CDR3 is 16 residues. In germline, CDR1 is SGHNT, CDR2 YENEEA. V lost 1 base and J 4 bases, leaving 17 bases between the germline ends. The CDR3, as DNA: TGTGCCAGCAGCTTAGGGTGGGCGGGATCGGCTTACGAGCAGTACTTC. Residues: CASSLGWAGSAYEQYF.

This clone was observed once. This chain links TRBV4-3 with TRBJ2-7; TRBD1 matches 12 bases. The trim removed 4 bases at V and 5 bases at J, leaving 6 bases unmatched. The CDR3 has 15 residues. From germline, CDR1 is LGHNA and CDR2 YSLEER. The CDR3 here is CASSRSGTGGNEQYF. In nucleotides, the CDR3 is TGCGCCAGCAGCCGGTCCGGGACAGGGGGCAACGAGCAGTACTTC.

CDR3 loop: CASSISSNTDTQYF. The CDR3 DNA follows: TGTGCCAGTAGTATAAGTAGTAACACAGATACGCAGTATTTT. V and J are TRBV19 and TRBJ2-3; D is ambiguous. Trimming pared 2 bases from V and 2 bases from J, leaving 8 bases between. This CDR3 spans 14 amino acids. Germline assignment: CDR1 LNHDA and CDR2 SQIVND (reference sequence).

The chain is built from TRBV9 and TRBJ2-2; D gene unclear. This CDR3 is 18 amino acids long. Trimming removed 6 bases from V and 3 bases from J, with 24 bases in between. Germline CDR1 is SGDLS and CDR2 is YYNGEE. The CDR3 DNA sequence: TGTGCCAGCACCTTAGGATCGGCCGCGTTCGGGTACACCGGGGAGCTGTTTTTT. As protein: CASTLGSAAFGYTGELFF.